This T cell receptor beta chain emerged from a study of T cell responses to AZD1222 COVID-19 vaccine. The CDR3 is 15 residues long. The V gene's germline CDR1 is MNHEY and CDR2 SVGAGI. Trimming cost V 2 bases and J 5 bases; bases outside gene matches: 7. Profiling relied on immunoSEQ multiplex PCR, and the TCRdb table lists in-frame clones only, not all of them. The data contain over 75,000 clones, 89% of them singletons. The source was peripheral blood, collected on day 0 of AZD1222 vaccination. The rearrangement links TRBV6-5 to TRBJ1-2, with 8 bases fitting TRBD1. The receptor comes from an adult in good health. DNA of the CDR3: TGTGCCAGCAGTTACGGCCAGGGGGCGAGGTATGGCTACACCTTC. Protein product: CASSYGQGARYGYTF.